This paragraph reports one T cell receptor (beta chain). The germline V gene encodes CDR1 SEHNR and CDR2 FQNEAQ (reference sequence). The CDR3 has 15 residues. V shed 6 bases and J 2 bases; nucleotides not matched to a gene: 7. Assay: immunoSEQ multiplex PCR; the TCRdb copy retains only in-frame clones and omits some. The top ten clones hold 2.5% to 3% of a sample with over 100,000 clones, 80% to 95% of them seen once. This sample was included in a study of control samples from healthy donors and cancer patients. The sequenced material came from blood. The TCR was taken from a man in his forties in good health. V gene TRBV7-9 combines with J gene TRBJ1-2, with 9 bases fitting TRBD1. This chain's CDR3 is CASRKQGAINYGYTF. In DNA, the CDR3 is TGTGCCAGCAGGAAACAGGGGGCCATAAACTATGGCTACACCTTC.